This T cell receptor (beta chain) was identified in a study of read filtering for tumor transcriptome and immune sequencing. From about 0.4 ug of RNA, a library with molecular barcoded alpha/delta and beta/gamma adaptors was made. MiXCR was run by TCRdb on the reads, yielding one entry per CDR3 protein. This sample yields 100,000 to 150,000 distinct CDR3 sequences, of which approximately 12% are seen a single time; approximately 10% belongs to the top ten. CDR3 length equals 15 residues. V lost 3 bases to trimming and J lost 5 bases, with 18 bases between them. CDR1 is DFQATT and CDR2 is SNEGSKA in the germline V gene (reference sequence).

Material: a population of CD138-negative cells sorted from bone marrow. This TCR derives from a donor aged 40 or over with multiple myeloma. The chain joins TRBV20-1 to TRBJ2-3; D is uncertain. The CDR3 is CSARDLVAILDTQYF. The CDR3 bases are TGCAGTGCTAGGGATCTGGTAGCCATTTTAGATACGCAGTATTTT.